This T cell receptor beta chain emerged from a study of T cells in Graves' hyperthyroidism and ophthalmopathy. Study results and limitations: Classification by a 13 V-J model distinguished ophthalmopathy from stable hyperthyroidism. In blood, most of the thyroid clonotypes expanded above 0.001 were also present.

CDR3 length: 14 residues. Looked up from germline, CDR1 is SQVTM and CDR2 is ANQGSEA. V dropped 2 bases and J dropped 4 bases, with 9 bases sitting between them. About this clonotype: The target antigen is unknown.

What was amplified from RNA transcripts were TCR beta CDR3 regions. An initial round of RT-PCR targeting the TCR CDR3 relied on the HTBI primer set. TCRdb analysed the multiplex PCR reads with MiXCR anew, one entry per CDR3 protein. This table holds roughly 500,000 distinct CDR3 sequences, roughly 45% found once. Researchers barred patients who had uncontrolled infection, other autoimmune disease, pregnancy or lactation. Each diagnosis was grounded in clinical symptoms, serum thyroxine and TRAb, thyroid ultrasound, and orbital computed tomography. This TCR came from an adult woman with Graves' disease, either hyperthyroidism or ophthalmopathy (not recorded which). The sequencing input was peripheral blood or thyroid tissue (not recorded which). This chain uses TRBV29-1 with TRBJ2-6; perhaps D is TRBD1 or TRBD2 (5 bases each). The CDR3 protein is CSVEPGTGANVLTF. The CDR3 nucleotides are TGCAGCGTTGAACCAGGGACCGGGGCCAACGTCCTGACTTTC.